This TCR beta chain was documented in a study of metastatic and nonmetastatic thyroid tumors. Study information: Blood and tumor or nodule tissue repertoires from malignant and benign thyroid patients were compared. Whole-study results and caveats: When malignant thyroid tumors were compared with benign nodules, TCR beta diversity was reportedly significantly higher in the malignant tumors. This held in both blood and tumor samples.

In this sample, this clone turned up many times. Antigen: not known. Each patient came to thyroid surgery without any prior treatment (of any kind). How the authors handled the data: The study built a papillary thyroid cancer distant-metastasis classifier from CDR3 differences across clinicopathological groups. From the PCR reads, TCRdb re-called clones with MiXCR. TCRdb's processing, not the study's, gives the V and J calls here. Of 35,000 to 40,000 clones in the sample, about 26% were seen once. Trimming stripped 4 bases from V and 1 base from J, with 9 bases between. The germline CDR1 and CDR2 sequences are SGHRS and YFSETQ. The CDR3 is 14 residues long.

The sequence came from a male donor with papillary thyroid cancer or a benign thyroid nodule (not recorded which). Some clones in this sample may be carry-over from other donors' samples. Sequencing was carried out using blood. V usage is TRBV5-1 and J usage is TRBJ1-5; D unclear. CDR3 residues: CASSEGASNQPQHF. CDR3 coding DNA: TGCGCCAGCAGCGAGGGTGCGAGCAATCAGCCCCAGCATTTT.